The entry below describes one T cell receptor beta chain. What it binds is unknown. The record originates from a study of CD8+CD57+ T cells in acquired aplastic anemia. Study summary: Average DNA yield from sorted CD4+ and CD8+ cells was around 3.2 ug.

Study-level points and caveats: CD8+ Simpson's diversity showed no significant patient-control difference. Researchers report that fewer than 35 CD8+ CDR3 sequences appeared in both patients and controls.

TCR beta VDJ combinations and CDR3 sequences were profiled from genomic DNA. TCRdb reanalysed the reads using MiXCR and keeps one entry per CDR3 protein. This sample has more than 150,000 distinct CDR3 sequences, with under 70% found just once. Per the germline V gene, CDR1 is SGHRS and CDR2 is YFSETQ. The length of the CDR3 is 17 residues. Trimming removed 6 bases from V and 3 bases from J; junction bases left unmatched: 11. This chain links TRBV5-1 with TRBJ2-2, with 10 bases that match TRBD2. The source of this sequence is a human donor with severe aplastic anemia or a healthy control (not recorded which). The sample consisted of sorted CD4+, CD8+, or CD8+CD57+ T cells (not recorded which) from PBMCs. The CDR3 region has the DNA TGCGCCAGCACCCGGGGCAGCGGGAGGGCCGACACCGGGGAGCTGTTTTTT. Its translation: CASTRGSGRADTGELFF.